This entry features one T cell receptor beta chain sequence. This entry is derived from a study of blood T cells in healthy people across ages. The sample, 7.5 to 10 milliliters of peripheral blood, was drawn from each donor. V gave up 5 bases and J gave up 1 base, with 8 bases separating them. CDR1 and CDR2 (germline): SGHNT, YENEEA. The CDR3 spans 13 residues. The second PCR ran about 6 to 12 cycles with a sample-barcoded 5' primer and J-beta primers. Tagging of each cDNA molecule was performed by a template-switch adaptor with 12 random nucleotides. TCRdb ran MiXCR on the 5' RACE reads and lists one entry per CDR3 protein. The repertoire includes some 920,000 distinct CDR3 sequences, about 53% of them detected once, and 20% to 25% sits in the top ten.

The sequenced sample was blood. The TCR was taken from a woman aged 60-75 years in good health. The V and J genes are TRBV11-3 and TRBJ1-1; D uncertain. The CDR3 bases are TGTGCCAGCAGCCACGACGAGAACACTGAAGCTTTCTTT. Residues: CASSHDENTEAFF.